The 32 T cell receptor beta chains below were found in one sample sequenced in a study of T cell responses to AZD1222 COVID-19 vaccine. The data were produced by immunoSEQ multiplex PCR, yet TCRdb's version contains in-frame clones alone and is incomplete. This sample has 130,000 to 150,000 clones, with about 86% found just once. The sample consisted of peripheral blood, taken 28 days after the second AZD1222 dose. Receptors originate from an adult who received the AZD1222 COVID-19 vaccine.

The genes are TRBV19 and TRBJ1-2, with 7 nucleotides matching TRBD1. This CDR3 is 12 amino acids long. Germline CDR1 LNHDA, CDR2 SQIVND (reference sequence). Trimming removed 8 bases from V and 5 bases from J; junction bases left unmatched: 5. The CDR3 region is CASSFRGYGYTF. In nucleotides, the CDR3 is TGTGCCAGTTCATTCAGGGGGTATGGCTACACCTTC.

V usage is TRBV5-1 and J usage is TRBJ2-5; 10 nucleotides align to TRBD1. The V gene's germline CDR1 is SGHRS and CDR2 YFSETQ. This CDR3 is 16 amino acids long. The trim removed 0 bases at V and 6 bases at J, leaving 8 bases unmatched. CDR3 bases: TGCGCCAGCAGCTTGGACGGGACAGGGGTTATAAAGACCCAGTACTTC. It yields the protein CASSLDGTGVIKTQYF.

The V gene is TRBV19, the J gene TRBJ1-5, with D possibly being TRBD1 (5 bases). CDR1 is LNHDA and CDR2 is SQIVND in the germline V gene (reference sequence). The CDR3 is 18 residues long. Deletions cut 3 bases from V and 0 bases from J, with 18 bases between. The CDR3 spells CASSIGSQTEYSNQPQHF. The CDR3 DNA reads as TGTGCCAGTAGTATCGGTTCCCAGACAGAATATAGCAATCAGCCCCAGCATTTT.

This chain links TRBV5-1 with TRBJ2-2, with 9 bases identical to TRBD2. The CDR3 consists of 17 residues. CDR1 SGHRS and CDR2 YFSETQ come from the germline V gene. The trim removed 4 bases at V and 2 bases at J, leaving 9 bases unmatched. CDR3 bases: TGCGCCAGCAGCCCCACTCCTAGCGGGGTTAACACCGGGGAGCTGTTTTTT. It yields the protein CASSPTPSGVNTGELFF.

The V call is TRBV4-2, the J call TRBJ1-2; TRBD1 might be the D (5 bases). Deletions cut 0 bases from V and 8 bases from J, with 10 bases between. The CDR3 totals 13 residues. The V gene's germline CDR1 is LGHNA and CDR2 YNFKEQ. The CDR3 loop is CASSQEGVGGYTF. The DNA of the CDR3 is TGTGCCAGCAGCCAAGAGGGGGTAGGAGGCTACACCTTC.

The genes are TRBV11-2 and TRBJ2-6; D call uncertain. The ends were cut back, 2 bases at V and 1 base at J, with 3 bases in the middle. From germline, CDR1 is SGHAT and CDR2 FQNNGV. The CDR3 contains 14 residues. The CDR3 protein is CASSLQSGANVLTF. CDR3 bases: TGTGCCAGCAGCTTACAATCTGGGGCCAACGTCCTGACTTTC.

V and J are TRBV30 and TRBJ1-1, with D uncertain. The CDR3 consists of 15 residues. CDR1 GTSNPN and CDR2 SVGIG come from the germline V gene (reference sequence). The ends were cut back, 5 bases at V and 0 bases at J, with 16 bases in the middle. In nucleotides, the CDR3 is TGTGCCTGGGCCCCAGACTGGCTCATGAACACTGAAGCTTTCTTT. Translation gives CAWAPDWLMNTEAFF.

The J gene is TRBJ1-5, the V gene TRBV10-2; 11 positions match TRBD1. The junction had 4 bases not matched to a gene; V was cut back by 4 bases and J by 5 bases. The CDR3 extends over 15 amino acids. Per germline, CDR1 WSHSY and CDR2 SAAADI. Written as DNA, the CDR3 is TGCGCCAGCAGTGGGGGACAGGGGGTATATCAGCCCCAGCATTTT. Protein sequence: CASSGGQGVYQPQHF.

The rearrangement joins TRBV4-1 to TRBJ1-1; TRBD1 is a possible D gene (5 bases). The V gene lost 5 bases and the J gene lost 5 bases, with 21 bases spanning the gap. The CDR3 consists of 16 residues. Germline V gene lookup returns CDR1 MGHRA and CDR2 YSYEKL. This CDR3 reads CASSSRFGQGKTEAFF. Written as DNA, the CDR3 is TGCGCCAGCAGCTCCCGATTCGGGCAGGGAAAAACTGAAGCTTTCTTT.

The chain couples TRBV6-5 to TRBJ1-5, with D possibly matching TRBD1 (5 bases). From germline, CDR1 is MNHEY and CDR2 SVGAGI. Deletions cut 6 bases from V and 4 bases from J, with 7 bases between. This CDR3 region has 12 residues. CDR3 protein: CASRGPNQPQHF. DNA of the CDR3: TGTGCCAGCAGGGGACCAAATCAGCCCCAGCATTTT.

The chain recombines TRBV3-1 (or the pseudogene TRBV3-2) with TRBJ2-3; 9 bases map to TRBD2. The V segment lost 3 bases and the J segment 7 bases; nucleotides outside the gene matches: 8. Germline CDR1 reads LGHDT; CDR2 reads YNNKEL (reference sequence). The CDR3 contains 15 residues. CDR3 amino acids: CASSHLRGGANTQYF. CDR3 in DNA: TGTGCCAGCAGCCATCTGCGGGGGGGTGCTAATACGCAGTATTTT.

The V and J genes are TRBV19 and TRBJ2-2; D gene ambiguous. Germline CDR1 is LNHDA and CDR2 is SQIVND (reference sequence). The germline V and J ends were trimmed by 7 bases and 4 bases, with 10 bases remaining between them. The CDR3 is made up of 13 amino acids. In DNA, the CDR3 is TGTGCCAGTACGATTGCCTTCACCGGGGAGCTGTTTTTT. Translated, it gives CASTIAFTGELFF. Full variable domain (missing parts from reference TRBV19 and TRBJ2-2): DGGITQSPKYLFRKEGQNVTLSCEQNLNHDAMYWYRQDPGQGLRLIYYSQIVNDFQKGDIAEGYSVSREKKESFPLTVTSAQKNPTAFYLCASTIAFTGELFFGEGSRLTVL.

The rearrangement links TRBV4-2 to TRBJ2-1, with 13 bases matching TRBD2. The length of the CDR3 is 16 residues. The V and J ends lost 0 bases and 6 bases, in that order; junction bases with no gene match: 2. Germline-derived CDR1 and CDR2 are LGHNA and YNFKEQ. The CDR3 sequence: CASSQDTSGGANEQFF. CDR3 in DNA: TGTGCCAGCAGCCAAGATACTAGCGGGGGGGCCAATGAGCAGTTCTTC.

The rearrangement uses TRBV30 and TRBJ2-7; the match to TRBD2 covers 10 bases. V lost 5 bases, J lost 0 bases, and 1 base stayed unmatched. Germline assignment: CDR1 GTSNPN and CDR2 SVGIG (reference sequence). The length of the CDR3 is 13 residues. CDR3 nucleotides: TGTGCCTGGGGACTAGCGGTCTCCTACGAGCAGTACTTC. Protein product: CAWGLAVSYEQYF.

The chain combines TRBV24-1 with TRBJ1-2, with D possibly matching TRBD1 (5 bases). The CDR3 is made up of 13 amino acids. Trimming left V 3 bases short and J 5 bases short, with 9 bases between. The germline V gene encodes CDR1 KGHDR and CDR2 SFDVKD. CDR3 protein: CATSDVEGYGYTF. The CDR3 DNA reads TGTGCCACCAGTGATGTCGAGGGGTATGGCTACACCTTC.

The chain is built from TRBV5-1 and TRBJ1-4; D ambiguous. This CDR3 spans 13 amino acids. Germline CDR1 reads SGHRS; CDR2 reads YFSETQ. Between the trimmed V and J ends, which lost 4 bases and 2 bases, there was a span of 6 bases. Here the CDR3 reads CASSPDTNEKLFF. The CDR3 DNA is TGCGCCAGCAGCCCAGACACTAATGAAAAACTGTTTTTT.

V is TRBV27 and J is TRBJ2-5; D perhaps matches TRBD1 (6 bases). The CDR3 contains 17 residues. CDR1 and CDR2 from the germline V gene are MNHEY and SMNVEV (reference sequence). Between the trimmed V and J ends, which lost 5 bases and 3 bases, there was a span of 22 bases. This chain's CDR3 is CASSLRPWGQTEETQYF. DNA for the CDR3: TGTGCCAGCAGTCTTCGGCCTTGGGGACAAACAGAAGAGACCCAGTACTTC.

This sequence joins TRBV28 and TRBJ1-1; 9 nucleotides match TRBD1. The V segment lost 5 bases and the J segment 10 bases; nucleotides outside the gene matches: 14. This CDR3 has 15 residues. CDR1 and CDR2 (germline): MDHEN, SYDVKM. CDR3 nucleotide sequence: TGTGCCAGCAGTCTCCGGAGGGACAGGGAAAAAATAGCTTTCTTT. The encoded protein is CASSLRRDREKIAFF.

V and J are TRBV19 and TRBJ1-6; 10 nucleotides agree with TRBD1. This CDR3 spans 14 amino acids. Germline trimming cut 4 bases from V and 11 bases from J; bases unmatched to any gene: 5. CDR1 is LNHDA and CDR2 is SQIVND in the germline V gene (reference sequence). The CDR3: CASSRDRGLTPLHF. CDR3 coding DNA: TGTGCCAGTAGTAGGGACAGGGGATTGACACCCCTCCACTTT.

This clone was counted once. The chain couples TRBV2 to TRBJ1-4, with TRBD1 matching over 10 bases. The CDR3 is 16 residues long. Germline V CDR1 and CDR2: SNHLY, FYNNEI. The V gene end was trimmed by 7 bases and the J gene end by 0 bases; junction bases not matched to a gene: 5. CDR3 amino acids: CASKGQGSSTNEKLFF. The CDR3 bases are TGTGCCAGCAAGGGACAGGGGTCCTCAACTAATGAAAAACTGTTTTTT.

The chain employs TRBV9 and TRBJ2-1; the match to TRBD1 covers 10 bases. The V gene's germline CDR1 is SGDLS and CDR2 YYNGEE. Germline trimming cut 4 bases from V and 5 bases from J; bases unmatched to any gene: 12. The CDR3 runs 17 residues. The CDR3 region is CASSFPSGTGDNNEQFF. Here the CDR3 DNA reads TGTGCCAGCAGCTTCCCGTCCGGGACAGGGGATAACAATGAGCAGTTCTTC.

The rearrangement links TRBV14 to TRBJ1-4; 9 bases align to TRBD1. The trim removed 4 bases at V and 10 bases at J, leaving 16 bases unmatched. CDR3 length: 17 residues. Germline V lookup: CDR1 SGHDN, CDR2 FVKESK. DNA of the CDR3: TGTGCCAGCAGCCTGGGGACAGGGCCCGAGTCGGCCGGAAAACTGTTTTTT. Its translation: CASSLGTGPESAGKLFF.

The chain has TRBV28 and TRBJ2-4, with a possible D match to TRBD2 (6 bases). The CDR3 covers 18 residues. With 7 bases removed from V and 0 bases from J, the gap between germline ends came to 22 bases. In germline, CDR1 is MDHEN, CDR2 SYDVKM. The chain's CDR3 is CASIPSAGIPLAKNIQYF. In nucleotides, the CDR3 is TGTGCCAGCATCCCGAGTGCGGGGATTCCTCTAGCCAAAAACATTCAGTACTTC.

V is TRBV9 and J is TRBJ2-2; D may be TRBD1 or TRBD2 (5 bases each). The CDR3 totals 16 residues. Deletions cut 4 bases from V and 1 base from J, with 14 bases between. Germline values: CDR1 SGDLS, CDR2 YYNGEE. CDR3 nucleotide sequence: TGTGCCAGCAGCTCAGACGGGACCATGAACACCGGGGAGCTGTTTTTT. Translated, it gives CASSSDGTMNTGELFF.

V and J are TRBV6-5 and TRBJ2-7; perhaps TRBD1 as D (6 bases). The germline V gene encodes CDR1 MNHEY and CDR2 SVGAGI. The germline V and J ends were trimmed by 5 bases and 2 bases, with 10 bases remaining between them. This CDR3 has 13 residues. The CDR3 here is CASSQGHTYEQYF. The CDR3 nucleotides read TGTGCCAGCAGTCAGGGACATACCTACGAGCAGTACTTC.

The V and J genes are TRBV18 and TRBJ2-7; D is ambiguous. V was shortened by 3 bases and J by 0 bases, with 9 bases between the two germline ends. Germline V gene sequence: CDR1 KGHSH, CDR2 LQKENI. The CDR3 runs 14 residues. Here the CDR3 DNA reads TGTGCCAGCTCACCCTTGTCGAGCTCCTACGAGCAGTACTTC. Its protein product is CASSPLSSSYEQYF.

The chain employs TRBV6-4 and TRBJ1-2; D unclear. Germline CDR1 reads MRHNA; CDR2 reads SNTAGT. V shed 0 bases and J shed 10 bases, with 15 bases lying between them. The CDR3 extends over 14 amino acids. The CDR3 protein is CASSDSGLPEFYTF. For the CDR3, the DNA is TGTGCCAGCAGTGACTCTGGCCTCCCGGAGTTCTACACCTTC.

The chain links TRBV11-2 to TRBJ2-7, with D perhaps matching TRBD2 (7 bases). In germline, CDR1 is SGHAT, CDR2 FQNNGV. Trimming pared 0 bases from V and 2 bases from J, leaving 8 bases between. CDR3 length equals 14 residues. CDR3: CASSLEGGPYEQYF. The CDR3 nucleotides are TGTGCCAGCAGCTTAGAGGGGGGGCCCTACGAGCAGTACTTC.

This chain uses TRBV9 with TRBJ2-3; 12 nucleotides agree with TRBD2. CDR1 and CDR2 from the germline V gene are SGDLS and YYNGEE. The CDR3 has 17 residues. The V and J ends lost 1 base and 2 bases, in that order; junction bases with no gene match: 5. The CDR3 loop is CASSVKTSGRHTDTQYF. In nucleotides, the CDR3 is TGTGCCAGCAGCGTAAAGACTAGCGGGAGACACACAGATACGCAGTATTTT.

This sequence joins TRBV5-1 and TRBJ2-3, with 7 bases lining up with TRBD2. The junction had 3 bases not matched to a gene; V was cut back by 3 bases and J by 2 bases. CDR3 size: 14 residues. Germline V gene sequence: CDR1 SGHRS, CDR2 YFSETQ. The CDR3 loop is CASSSGGLTDTQYF. CDR3 coding DNA: TGCGCCAGCAGCTCGGGGGGTCTCACAGATACGCAGTATTTT.

V is TRBV10-2 and J is TRBJ1-1; weak D call: TRBD1 (5 bases). CDR3 length equals 17 residues. V was pared by 2 bases and J by 6 bases, with 22 bases between. Germline V lookup: CDR1 WSHSY, CDR2 SAAADI. CDR3: CASSEDRGLVMNSEAFF. In nucleotides, the CDR3 is TGCGCCAGCAGTGAGGATAGGGGTTTAGTTATGAATTCTGAAGCTTTCTTT.

J is TRBJ2-5 and V is TRBV5-1, with D uncertain. The CDR3 is made up of 12 amino acids. The germline V gene encodes CDR1 SGHRS and CDR2 YFSETQ. V dropped 5 bases and J dropped 2 bases, with 7 bases sitting between them. The CDR3 sequence: CASRKVQETQYF. CDR3 nucleotides: TGCGCCAGCAGAAAGGTACAAGAGACCCAGTACTTC. Together with reference TRBV5-1 and TRBJ2-5, the CDR3 gives the full variable domain: KAGVTQTPRYLIKTRGQQVTLSCSPISGHRSVSWYQQTPGQGLQFLFEYFSETQRNKGNFPGRFSGRQFSNSRSEMNVSTLELGDSALYLCASRKVQETQYFGPGTRLLVL.